Listed here are 9 T cell receptor beta chains from one sample, sequenced in a study of shared clonotypes between healthy human individuals. Method: immunoSEQ multiplex PCR; TCRdb's copy keeps in-frame clones and lacks some. The sample shows hundreds of thousands of clones, roughly 80% of them seen only once. The sample was PBMCs. These receptors all stem from a woman in her forties in good health. Some clones in this sample may be carry-over from other donors' samples.

This chain connects TRBV5-4 to TRBJ2-7; 8 bases match TRBD1. This CDR3 is built from 15 residues. Germline values: CDR1 SGHNT, CDR2 YYREEE (reference sequence). With V trimmed by 0 bases and J by 3 bases, 5 bases remained unmatched. The CDR3 protein is CASSLGRGLIYEQYF. CDR3 DNA sequence: TGTGCCAGCAGCTTGGGCAGGGGGCTAATCTACGAGCAGTACTTC.

This clone came up once. This chain links TRBV30 with TRBJ1-2; D not certain. This CDR3 comprises 9 residues. Germline loops: CDR1 GTSNPN, CDR2 SVGIG (reference sequence). V gave up 2 bases and J gave up 10 bases, with 5 bases separating them. The CDR3 sequence: CAWSPAYTF. The CDR3, as DNA: TGTGCCTGGAGTCCCGCCTACACCTTC.

CDR3 residues: CASSVGRRTTDTQYF. The CDR3 bases are TGTGCCAGCAGCGTAGGTCGGAGGACCACAGATACGCAGTATTTT. The J gene is TRBJ2-3, the V gene TRBV9; maybe TRBD2 (5 bases). Per the germline V gene, CDR1 is SGDLS and CDR2 is YYNGEE. Trimming cost V 0 bases and J 2 bases, with 10 bases left between them. The CDR3 runs to 15 residues.

V and J are TRBV9 and TRBJ2-7, with D possibly called TRBD1 or TRBD2 (5 bases each). Germline CDR1 and CDR2: SGDLS and YYNGEE. This CDR3 comprises 16 residues. V lost 0 bases and J lost 0, with 13 bases in between. The CDR3 here is CASSVAGTVSSYEQYF. The CDR3, as DNA: TGTGCCAGCAGCGTAGCCGGGACGGTCAGCTCCTACGAGCAGTACTTC. The full variable domain, completed using reference TRBV9 and TRBJ2-7, is DSGVTQTPKHLITATGQRVTLRCSPRSGDLSVYWYQQSLDQGLQFLIQYYNGEERAKGNILERFSAQQFPDLHSELNLSSLELGDSALYFCASSVAGTVSSYEQYFGPGTRLTVT.

J is TRBJ2-7 and V is TRBV7-2; D possibly corresponds to TRBD1 (5 bases). Germline V gene sequence: CDR1 SGHTA, CDR2 FQGNSA. V shed 4 bases and J shed 5 bases, with 15 bases lying between them. This CDR3 region has 14 residues. CDR3 DNA: TGTGCCAGCAGCTGGGGTAGGGGTCCTAACGAGCAGTACTTC. This encodes CASSWGRGPNEQYF.

In nucleotides, the CDR3 is TGTGCCAGCAGCTCTTACGGACAGGCAACGAACACCGGGGAGCTGTTTTTT. Translation: CASSSYGQATNTGELFF. The V call is TRBV7-9, the J call TRBJ2-2; TRBD1 matches 7 bases. The CDR3 covers 17 residues. The V segment lost 4 bases and the J segment 0 bases; nucleotides outside the gene matches: 8. Germline CDR1 reads SEHNR; CDR2 reads FQNEAQ (reference sequence). The full variable domain, its missing parts supplied by reference TRBV7-9 and TRBJ2-2, is DTGVSQNPRHKITKRGQNVTFRCDPISEHNRLYWYRQTLGQGPEFLTYFQNEAQLEKSRLLSDRFSAERPKGSFSTLEIQRTEQGDSAMYLCASSSYGQATNTGELFFGEGSRLTVL.

The chain couples TRBV11-3 to TRBJ1-5, with 7 nucleotides matching TRBD1. Trimming removed 5 bases from V and 4 bases from J; junction bases left unmatched: 11. CDR3 length: 16 residues. Germline V gene sequence: CDR1 SGHNT, CDR2 YENEEA. DNA for the CDR3: TGTGCCAGCAGCCCCCCCCGACAGGGTGGGAATCAGCCCCAGCATTTT. Translated: CASSPPRQGGNQPQHF.

The chain employs TRBV27 and TRBJ2-1; TRBD2 matches at 8 bases. The V segment lost 3 bases and the J segment 9 bases; nucleotides outside the gene matches: 10. The germline V gene encodes CDR1 MNHEY and CDR2 SMNVEV (reference sequence). This CDR3 has 15 amino acids. The CDR3 sequence is CASSFAGRAFSEQFF. The CDR3 bases are TGTGCCAGCAGTTTTGCCGGGAGGGCCTTTAGTGAGCAGTTCTTC.

This chain uses TRBV20-1 with TRBJ1-2, with TRBD1 matching over 8 bases. The CDR3 sequence is 11 residues long. From germline, CDR1 is DFQATT and CDR2 SNEGSKA (reference sequence). V gave up 8 bases and J gave up 5 bases; unmatched junction bases: 4. As DNA, the CDR3 is TGCAGTTCAGGGGGCCGGTATGGCTACACCTTC. This gives the protein CSSGGRYGYTF.